This TCR beta chain was identified during a study of blood T cell repertoires in COVID-19. Turning to the study itself: Samples came from the United States, Italy and Spain, spanning acute and convalescent COVID-19. Nucleic acid was either cDNA or gDNA, and it came from T cells, B-cell-depleted T cells, or PBMCs.

Trimming removed 3 bases from V and 2 bases from J, with 17 bases in between. Germline V lookup: CDR1 LNHDA, CDR2 SQIVND (reference sequence). This CDR3 has 16 amino acids. This clone is medium-sized within its sample. In the study's own analysis: Amplification of reference gene primers provided the estimated nucleated cell counts. The data were produced by immunoSEQ multiplex PCR, yet TCRdb's version contains in-frame clones alone and is incomplete. V and J calls and clone size come straight from that table; D and trimming were deduced from the DNA. The sample holds some 70,000 clones, roughly 87% seen once.

V usage is TRBV19 and J usage is TRBJ2-7; D is perhaps TRBD2 (6 bases). Input material: peripheral blood. This receptor was identified in an elderly man with acute or convalescent COVID-19. The CDR3 sequence: CASSIPEERVPYEQYF. DNA for the CDR3: TGTGCCAGTAGTATCCCTGAGGAGCGGGTACCCTACGAGCAGTACTTC.